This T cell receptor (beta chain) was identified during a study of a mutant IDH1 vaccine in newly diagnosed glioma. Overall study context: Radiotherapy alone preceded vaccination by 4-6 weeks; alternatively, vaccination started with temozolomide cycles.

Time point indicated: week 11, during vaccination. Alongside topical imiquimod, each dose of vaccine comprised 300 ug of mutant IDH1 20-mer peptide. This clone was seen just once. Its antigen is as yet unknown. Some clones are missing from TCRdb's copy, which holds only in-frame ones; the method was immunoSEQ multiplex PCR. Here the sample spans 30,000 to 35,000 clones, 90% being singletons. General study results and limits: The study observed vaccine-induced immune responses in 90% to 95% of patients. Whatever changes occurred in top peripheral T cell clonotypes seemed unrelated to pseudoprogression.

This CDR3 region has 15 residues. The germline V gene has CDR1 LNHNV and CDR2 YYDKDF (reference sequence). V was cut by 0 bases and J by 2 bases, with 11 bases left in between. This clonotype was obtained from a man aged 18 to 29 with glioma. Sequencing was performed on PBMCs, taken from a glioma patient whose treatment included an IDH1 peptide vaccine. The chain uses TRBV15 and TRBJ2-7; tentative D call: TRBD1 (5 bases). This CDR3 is CATSRDLGATYEQYF. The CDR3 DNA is TGTGCCACCAGCAGAGATCTAGGGGCTACCTACGAGCAGTACTTC.